Listed below are T cell receptor beta chains from one sample, sequenced in a study of CD8 T cells in ankylosing spondylitis. One entry per CDR3 protein, called by TCRdb with MiXCR from the 5' RACE reads. The sample records 36,000 or so distinct CDR3 sequences, 11% being singletons. Sequences were obtained from synovial fluid, either unsorted or a sorted T cell fraction (not recorded which). The receptors were gathered from a male donor with ankylosing spondylitis. Each CDR3 is given with its conserved first and last residue. D genes are given only for firm matches. Only some rows state a clone size, as once, few, many or a class for expanded clones.

V	length	D	size	J	CDR3	DNA
TRBV15	14	TRBD1	many	TRBJ2-1	CATSSGQGEYEQFF	TGTGCCACCAGCAGTGGACAGGGAGAGTATGAGCAGTTCTTC
TRBV20-1	11	TRBD1	many	TRBJ2-7	CSARGPGQPFF	TGCAGTGCTAGAGGCCCGGGACAGCCATTCTTC
TRBV7-8	15	TRBD2	.	TRBJ2-7	CASSLFLAGPYEQYF	TGTGCCAGCAGCTTATTCCTAGCGGGGCCCTACGAGCAGTACTTC
TRBV29-1	11	.	many	TRBJ1-5	CSVGTNQPQHF	TGCAGCGTTGGCACTAATCAGCCCCAGCATTTT
TRBV20-1	14	.	.	TRBJ2-1	CSADGTFPGNEQFF	TGCAGTGCAGACGGGACCTTCCCGGGCAATGAGCAGTTCTTC
TRBV12-3/TRBV12-4	18	TRBD2	few	TRBJ2-1	CASSLQGVSSGQFDEQFF	TGTGCCAGCAGCCTTCAAGGGGTGTCTAGCGGGCAGTTCGATGAGCAGTTCTTC
TRBV7-9	15	.	few	TRBJ2-7	CASSSSSGPSYEQYF	TGTGCCAGCAGTTCTAGCTCGGGACCATCCTACGAGCAGTACTTC
TRBV20-1	15	.	many	TRBJ2-7	CSAPDRSGPSNEQYF	TGCAGTGCGCCAGACCGTAGCGGACCCTCCAACGAGCAGTACTTC
TRBV6-2/TRBV6-3	17	.	few	TRBJ2-3	CASSYSTRDLHTDTQYF	TGTGCCAGCAGTTACTCGACCCGCGACCTACACACAGATACGCAGTATTTT
TRBV6-5	16	.	.	TRBJ2-2	CASSYNSGSDAGELFF	TGTGCCAGCAGTTACAATTCCGGGAGCGACGCCGGGGAGCTGTTTTTT
TRBV12-5	13	TRBD2	.	TRBJ2-3	CASARTSADTQYF	TGTGCTAGTGCCCGGACTAGCGCAGATACGCAGTATTTT
TRBV6-6	12	.	many	TRBJ2-7	CASSYSWDEQYF	TGTGCCAGCAGTTACTCATGGGACGAGCAGTACTTC
TRBV7-6	16	TRBD1	.	TRBJ1-3	CASSRTGSSSGNTIYF	TGTGCCAGCAGCAGGACAGGTTCGAGCTCTGGAAACACCATATATTTT
TRBV29-1	18	.	many	TRBJ1-1	CSVESVNTEAFFDSTSFF	.
TRBV24-1	19	TRBD1	few	TRBJ2-1	CATSGWDRGQRHSYNEQFF	TGTGCCACCAGTGGATGGGACAGGGGGCAACGGCACTCCTACAATGAGCAGTTCTTC
TRBV11-3	16	TRBD2	many	TRBJ2-1	CASSLEGGTSYNEQFF	TGTGCCAGCAGCTTAGAGGGAGGGACCTCCTACAATGAGCAGTTCTTC
TRBV28	13	TRBD1	.	TRBJ2-7	CASRPGGSYEQYF	TGTGCCAGCAGACCAGGGGGCTCCTACGAGCAGTACTTC
TRBV7-2	16	.	many	TRBJ2-1	CASSLGFVRGRSEQFF	TGTGCCAGCAGCTTAGGTTTTGTCAGAGGGAGATCTGAGCAGTTCTTC
TRBV3-1	19	TRBD2	.	TRBJ2-3	CASSRIPVGTSGGTDTQYF	TGTGCCAGCAGCCGCATCCCGGTAGGGACTAGCGGGGGCACAGATACGCAGTATTTT
TRBV7-8	17	TRBD2	.	TRBJ2-3	CASSDLISGRGTDTQYF	TGTGCCAGCAGCGATCTTATTAGCGGGAGGGGCACAGATACGCAGTATTTT
TRBV12-3/TRBV12-4	13	.	few	TRBJ1-5	CASSLVGDQPQHF	TGTGCCAGCAGTTTGGTGGGGGATCAGCCCCAGCATTTT
TRBV11-3	14	TRBD2	many	TRBJ2-7	CASSPLGSAGEQYF	TGTGCCAGCAGCCCCCTGGGGTCAGCGGGGGAGCAGTACTTC
TRBV5-5	16	TRBD1	.	TRBJ1-2	CASSSTGTEPHYGYTF	TGTGCCAGCAGCTCCACTGGGACAGAACCTCACTATGGCTACACCTTC
TRBV5-5	12	.	.	TRBJ2-6	CASSPKANVLTF	TGTGCCAGCAGCCCAAAAGCCAACGTCCTGACTTTC
TRBV7-9	15	.	medium-sized	TRBJ2-7	CASSRMSGSRNEQYF	TGTGCCAGCAGCCGAATGTCGGGGTCGAGGAACGAGCAGTACTTC
TRBV27	16	.	few	TRBJ2-7	CASSLSGPHSFYEQYF	TGTGCCAGCAGTTTAAGTGGACCCCATTCATTCTACGAGCAGTACTTC
TRBV28	15	.	.	TRBJ2-7	CASSERQKPPYEQYF	TGTGCCAGCAGCGAGAGACAGAAGCCGCCCTACGAGCAGTACTTC
TRBV7-9	13	.	.	TRBJ2-5	CASSQAGLETQYF	TGTGCCAGCAGCCAGGCGGGACTTGAGACCCAGTACTTC
TRBV6-6	13	.	many	TRBJ2-7	CASSYSPDYEQYF	TGTGCCAGCAGTTACTCCCCCGACTACGAGCAGTACTTC
TRBV5-1	15	.	few	TRBJ2-7	CASHHHPGDSYEQYF	TGCGCCAGCCACCACCATCCGGGAGATTCGTACGAGCAGTACTTC
TRBV7-9	15	.	many	TRBJ2-1	CASSAKLGGRNEQFF	TGTGCCAGCAGTGCCAAACTAGGCGGCCGGAATGAGCAGTTCTTC
TRBV3-1	15	TRBD2	many	TRBJ2-1	CASSRTSGSLNEQFF	TGTGCCAGCAGCCGAACTAGCGGGAGCCTCAATGAGCAGTTCTTC
TRBV7-9	16	TRBD2	.	TRBJ2-3	CASSPPGAGVTDTQYF	TGTGCCAGCAGCCCCCCCGGAGCGGGAGTAACAGATACGCAGTATTTT
TRBV25-1	13	.	few	TRBJ1-2	CASPRTIYYGYTF	TGTGCCAGCCCCAGGACCATATACTATGGCTACACCTTC
TRBV20-1	14	TRBD2	many	TRBJ2-1	CSATPALASHEQFF	TGCAGTGCTACTCCGGCACTAGCGTCTCATGAGCAGTTCTTC
TRBV6-1	18	TRBD1	many	TRBJ1-4	CASSPGTDYLATNEKLFF	TGTGCCAGCAGTCCCGGGACAGATTACCTTGCAACTAATGAAAAACTGTTTTTT
TRBV29-1	12	.	many	TRBJ1-1	CSVDKGDTEAFF	TGCAGCGTGGACAAGGGGGACACTGAAGCTTTCTTT
TRBV9	15	TRBD1	many	TRBJ2-1	CASSATGTVTREQFF	TGTGCCAGCAGCGCAACCGGGACAGTGACCCGTGAGCAGTTCTTC
TRBV9	15	.	.	TRBJ2-1	CASSAVGFKGNEQFF	TGTGCCAGCAGCGCGGTTGGGTTTAAGGGCAATGAGCAGTTCTTC
TRBV11-1	18	TRBD2	few	TRBJ2-7	CASSLALLLAGQHYEQYF	TGTGCCAGCAGCTTAGCCCTCCTCCTAGCGGGACAACACTACGAGCAGTACTTC
TRBV5-1	12	.	many	TRBJ2-1	CASSLYGGGEFF	TGCGCCAGCAGCTTGTACGGGGGAGGAGAGTTCTTC
TRBV29-1	14	.	few	TRBJ1-1	CSVTRSGGNTEAFF	TGCAGCGTTACCCGCTCCGGAGGGAACACTGAAGCTTTCTTT
TRBV20-1	15	TRBD2	few	TRBJ2-7	CSAISGTSGAYEQYF	TGCAGTGCTATATCCGGGACTAGCGGTGCATACGAGCAGTACTTC
TRBV10-3	17	.	.	TRBJ2-3	CAISDPDPTLSTDTQYF	TGTGCCATCAGTGACCCCGATCCAACTCTTAGCACAGATACGCAGTATTTT
TRBV7-2	14	.	many	TRBJ2-7	CASSLWTGTYEQYF	TGTGCCAGCAGCCTTTGGACTGGGACCTACGAGCAGTACTTC
TRBV14	18	.	.	TRBJ2-6	CASSPSRTQPTGANVLTF	TGTGCCAGCAGCCCCTCAAGGACACAACCCACTGGGGCCAACGTCCTGACTTTC
TRBV20-1	13	TRBD2	many	TRBJ2-7	CSAGGLGSNEQYF	TGCAGTGCCGGGGGACTAGGCTCGAACGAGCAGTACTTC
TRBV12-3/TRBV12-4	15	TRBD2	many	TRBJ2-7	CASSFAGGSSYEQYF	TGTGCCAGCAGTTTCGCGGGCGGGAGCTCCTACGAGCAGTACTTC
TRBV27	14	TRBD1	many	TRBJ2-7	CASSSWTGSYEQYF	TGTGCCAGCAGTTCTTGGACAGGGAGCTACGAGCAGTACTTC
TRBV15	13	.	many	TRBJ2-5	CATSWARGETQYF	TGTGCCACCAGCTGGGCTCGGGGAGAGACCCAGTACTTC
TRBV4-3	13	.	.	TRBJ1-6	CASSQTIASPLHF	TGCGCCAGCAGCCAAACAATCGCATCCCCCCTCCACTTT
TRBV20-1	15	TRBD2	few	TRBJ2-1	CSARDTLAEYNEQFF	TGCAGTGCTAGAGATACCCTAGCGGAGTACAATGAGCAGTTCTTC
TRBV5-1	15	.	many	TRBJ2-2	CASSLMAANTGELFF	TGCGCCAGCAGCTTGATGGCCGCGAACACCGGGGAGCTGTTTTTT
TRBV7-2	14	.	.	TRBJ2-4	CASSLGPGRNIQYF	TGTGCCAGCAGCTTAGGTCCGGGGAGAAACATTCAGTACTTC